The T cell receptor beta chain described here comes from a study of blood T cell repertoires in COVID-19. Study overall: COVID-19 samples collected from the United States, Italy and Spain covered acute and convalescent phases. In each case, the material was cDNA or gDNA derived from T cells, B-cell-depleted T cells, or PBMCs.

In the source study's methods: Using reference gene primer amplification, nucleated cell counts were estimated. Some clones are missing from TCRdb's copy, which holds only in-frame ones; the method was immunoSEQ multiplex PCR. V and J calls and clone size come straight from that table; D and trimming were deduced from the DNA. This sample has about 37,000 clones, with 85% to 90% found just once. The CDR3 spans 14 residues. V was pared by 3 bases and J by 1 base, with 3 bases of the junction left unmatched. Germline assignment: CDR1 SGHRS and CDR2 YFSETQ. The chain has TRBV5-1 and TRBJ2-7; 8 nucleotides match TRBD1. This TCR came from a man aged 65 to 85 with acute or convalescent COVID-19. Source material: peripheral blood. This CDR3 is CASSSGQGSYEQYF. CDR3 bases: TGCGCCAGCAGCTCCGGACAGGGTTCCTACGAGCAGTACTTC.